This note documents a single TCR beta chain sequence. Its specificity is not known. Each CDR3 protein is one row after TCRdb ran MiXCR on the reads. The table lists nearly 700,000 distinct CDR3 sequences, roughly 30% of them singletons, with over 15% in the top ten. These data are taken from a study of T cell repertoires in cytomegalovirus infection. Overall study context: Alongside well-studied HLA-B-restricted CMV epitopes, recently identified HLA-C-restricted CMV epitopes were also used. Through public TCR beta signatures, both CMV infection and matching HLA type were indicated.

The CDR3 is made up of 15 amino acids. Deletions cut 5 bases from V and 1 base from J, with 14 bases between. The germline gives CDR1 MNHNY, CDR2 SVGAGI (reference sequence). The sequence was obtained from a human donor in good health (CMV status not recorded). Some clones in this sample may be carry-over from other donors' samples. J is TRBJ2-5 and V is TRBV6-6, with D perhaps TRBD2 (5 bases). The sample was cultured PBMCs, taken from culture after CMV antigen stimulation. The DNA for the CDR3 is TGTGCCAGCAGTGAGGGTTTCGCGGTCCAAGAGACCCAGTACTTC. Protein product: CASSEGFAVQETQYF.